These 2 T cell receptor beta chains were sequenced from one sample in a study of T-cell memory formation after mild COVID-19. TCRdb reprocessed the 5' RACE reads with MiXCR, giving one entry per CDR3 protein. The sample has about 290,000 distinct CDR3 sequences, 15% to 20% seen once. Sequencing input: PBMCs or a T cell subset sorted from them (not recorded which). The receptors here all came from a man aged 18 to 35 who had mild COVID-19 (a few samples of this study predate the infection). Cell type and time point are not known.

The J gene is TRBJ2-5, the V gene TRBV7-2; no firm D call. CDR3 length equals 11 residues. The V gene's germline CDR1 is SGHTA and CDR2 FQGNSA. The ends were cut back, 7 bases at V and 5 bases at J, with 8 bases in the middle. The CDR3 DNA sequence: TGTGCCAGCATCTTCTGGGAGACCCAGTACTTC. It translates to CASIFWETQYF.

This clonotype showed up just a few times. The rearrangement uses TRBV5-1 and TRBJ2-1; possible D gene TRBD1, 5 bases. Looked up from germline, CDR1 is SGHRS and CDR2 is YFSETQ. Trimming left V 0 bases short and J 0 bases short, with 10 bases between. The CDR3 contains 16 residues. The CDR3: CASSLATVGSYNEQFF. CDR3 DNA: TGCGCCAGCAGCTTGGCGACAGTAGGCTCCTACAATGAGCAGTTCTTC.